The present TCR beta chain was sequenced within a study of T cells in Graves' hyperthyroidism and ophthalmopathy. Findings and limits, study-wide: Among clonotypes expanded in thyroid above 0.001, most were also found in blood.

Ophthalmopathy patients all had a Clinical Activity Score of at least 3, a NOSPECS grade of at least 4 and disease under 3 months old. Clinical symptoms, serum thyroxine, TRAb, thyroid ultrasound and orbital computed tomography established diagnosis. Germline CDR1 reads SGHAT; CDR2 reads FQNNGV. The V end was cut by 2 bases, the J end by 4 bases, with 6 bases between. This CDR3 is 14 amino acids long. Regions amplified from RNA transcripts were the TCR beta CDR3 regions. The HTBI primer set drove a first-round RT-PCR of the TCR CDR3. TCRdb re-called the multiplex PCR reads through MiXCR, storing one row per CDR3 protein. The table includes more than 300,000 distinct CDR3 sequences, roughly 15% detected once. This clonotype showed up many times. Its specificity is not known.

This TCR was sampled from a young woman with Graves' ophthalmopathy. The chain uses TRBV11-2 and TRBJ2-6; D gene unclear. The material sequenced was blood. The CDR3, as DNA: TGTGCCAGCAGCTTAAGTTGGGGGGCCAACGTCCTGACTTTC. Translated: CASSLSWGANVLTF.